This T cell receptor beta chain was sequenced in a study of cytomegalovirus exposure and HLA in healthy donors. Vbeta (60) and Jbeta (13) primers were used in the PCR. TCRdb keeps only in-frame clones here, not all; method: immunoSEQ multiplex PCR. The repertoire holds about 130,000 clones, around three quarters seen once, with 3.3% in the top ten. The study, taken as a whole, reports: Over 15,000 TCR beta sequences were associated with HLA alleles at 0.05 false discovery rate in a later analysis. The authors listed 150 to 200 TCR beta chains as cytomegalovirus-associated.

Note on this clone: The antigen is unknown.

The V gene's germline CDR1 is SEHNR and CDR2 FQNEAQ (reference sequence). After removal of 1 base from V and 5 bases from J, the junction contained 5 bases not matched to a gene. There are 16 residues in the CDR3. Sequencing was done on a sample of PBMCs. The rearrangement links TRBV7-9 to TRBJ2-5, with 12 bases lining up with TRBD1. The TCR originated in a woman aged 45-65 years in good health and CMV-seronegative. For the CDR3, the DNA is TGTGCCAGCAGCTTAGGGGACAGGGGGCGGAAGGAGACCCAGTACTTC. Its translation: CASSLGDRGRKETQYF.